This T cell receptor (beta chain) was obtained from a study of shared clonotypes between healthy human individuals. Looked up from germline, CDR1 is MGHRA and CDR2 is YSYEKL. V gave up 2 bases and J gave up 0 bases, with 14 bases separating them. The CDR3 extends over 17 amino acids. Profiling relied on immunoSEQ multiplex PCR, and the TCRdb table lists in-frame clones only, not all of them. This sample has about 480,000 clones, with about 79% found just once. This TCR was sampled from a woman in her 40s in good health. Some clones in this sample may be carry-over from other donors' samples. V and J are TRBV4-1 and TRBJ2-4, with TRBD1 as a possible D gene (6 bases). Sequenced input: PBMCs. This CDR3 reads CASSQPYRELAKNIQYF. Here the CDR3 DNA reads TGCGCCAGCAGCCAACCCTACAGGGAACTAGCCAAAAACATTCAGTACTTC.